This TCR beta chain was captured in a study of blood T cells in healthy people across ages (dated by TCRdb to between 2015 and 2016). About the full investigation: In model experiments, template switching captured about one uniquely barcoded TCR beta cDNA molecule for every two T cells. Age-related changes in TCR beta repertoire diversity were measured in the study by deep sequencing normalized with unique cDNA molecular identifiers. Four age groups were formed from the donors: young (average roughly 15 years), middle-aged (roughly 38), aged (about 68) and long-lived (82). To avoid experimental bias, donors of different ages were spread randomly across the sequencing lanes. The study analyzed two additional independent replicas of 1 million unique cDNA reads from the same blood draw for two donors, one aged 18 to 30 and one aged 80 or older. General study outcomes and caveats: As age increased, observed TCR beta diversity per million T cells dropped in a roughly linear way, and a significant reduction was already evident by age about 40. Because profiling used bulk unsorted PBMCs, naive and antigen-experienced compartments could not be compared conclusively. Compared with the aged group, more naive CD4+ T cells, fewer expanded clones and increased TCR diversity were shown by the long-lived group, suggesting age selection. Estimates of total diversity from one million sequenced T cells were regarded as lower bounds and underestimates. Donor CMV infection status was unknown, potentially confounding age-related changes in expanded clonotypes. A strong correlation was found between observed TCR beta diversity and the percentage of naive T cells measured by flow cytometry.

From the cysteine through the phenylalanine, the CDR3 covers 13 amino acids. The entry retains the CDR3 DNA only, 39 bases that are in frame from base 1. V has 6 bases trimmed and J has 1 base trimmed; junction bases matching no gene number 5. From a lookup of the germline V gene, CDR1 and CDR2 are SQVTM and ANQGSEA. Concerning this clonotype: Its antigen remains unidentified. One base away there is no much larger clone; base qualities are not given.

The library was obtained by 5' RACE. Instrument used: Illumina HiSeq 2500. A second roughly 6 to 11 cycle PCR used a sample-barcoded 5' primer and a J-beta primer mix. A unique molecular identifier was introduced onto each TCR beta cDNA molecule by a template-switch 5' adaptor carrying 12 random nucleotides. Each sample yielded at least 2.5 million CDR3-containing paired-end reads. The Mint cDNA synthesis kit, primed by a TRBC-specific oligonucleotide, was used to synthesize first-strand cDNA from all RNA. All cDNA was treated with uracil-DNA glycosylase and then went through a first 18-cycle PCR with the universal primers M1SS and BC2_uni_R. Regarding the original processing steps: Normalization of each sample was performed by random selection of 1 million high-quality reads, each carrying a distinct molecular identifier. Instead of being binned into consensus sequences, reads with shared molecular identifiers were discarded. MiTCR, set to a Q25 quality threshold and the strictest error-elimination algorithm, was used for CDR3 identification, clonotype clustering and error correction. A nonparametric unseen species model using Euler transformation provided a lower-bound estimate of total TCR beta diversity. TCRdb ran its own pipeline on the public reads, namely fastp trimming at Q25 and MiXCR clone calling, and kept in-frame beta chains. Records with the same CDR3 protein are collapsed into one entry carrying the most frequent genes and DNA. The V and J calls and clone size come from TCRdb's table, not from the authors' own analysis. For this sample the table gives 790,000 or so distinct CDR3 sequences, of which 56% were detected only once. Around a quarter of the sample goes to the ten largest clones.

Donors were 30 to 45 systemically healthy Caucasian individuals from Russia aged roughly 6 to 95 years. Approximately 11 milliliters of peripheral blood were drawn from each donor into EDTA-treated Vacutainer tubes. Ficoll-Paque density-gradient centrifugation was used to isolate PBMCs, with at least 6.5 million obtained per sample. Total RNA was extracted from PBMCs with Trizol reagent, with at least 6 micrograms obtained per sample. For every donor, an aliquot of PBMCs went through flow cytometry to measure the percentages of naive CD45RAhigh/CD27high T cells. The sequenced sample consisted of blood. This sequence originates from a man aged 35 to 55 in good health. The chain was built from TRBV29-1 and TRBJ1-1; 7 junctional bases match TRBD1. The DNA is TGCAGCGTAGGGTGGACAGGGAACACTGAAGCTTTCTTT. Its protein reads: CSVGWTGNTEAFF. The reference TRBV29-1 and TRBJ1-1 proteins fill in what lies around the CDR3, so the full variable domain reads SAVISQKPSRDICQRGTSLTIQCQVDSQVTMMFWYRQQPGQSLTLIATANQGSEATYESGFVIDKFPISRPNLTFSTLTVSNMSPEDSSIYLCSVGWTGNTEAFFGQGTRLTVV.